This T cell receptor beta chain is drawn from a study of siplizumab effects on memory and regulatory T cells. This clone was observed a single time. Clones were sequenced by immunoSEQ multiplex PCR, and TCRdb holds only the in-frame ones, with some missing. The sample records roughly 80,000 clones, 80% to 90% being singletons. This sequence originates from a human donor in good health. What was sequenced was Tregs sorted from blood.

CDR3 coding DNA: TGTGCCACCAGCAGAGATCCCCGACTGACCTATGGCTACACCTTC. It yields the protein CATSRDPRLTYGYTF. The chain carries TRBV15 and TRBJ1-2; D remains unclear. Germline V gives CDR1 LNHNV, CDR2 YYDKDF (reference sequence). This CDR3 is 15 amino acids long. Trimming took off 0 bases at V and 4 bases at J, with 12 bases between the two ends.